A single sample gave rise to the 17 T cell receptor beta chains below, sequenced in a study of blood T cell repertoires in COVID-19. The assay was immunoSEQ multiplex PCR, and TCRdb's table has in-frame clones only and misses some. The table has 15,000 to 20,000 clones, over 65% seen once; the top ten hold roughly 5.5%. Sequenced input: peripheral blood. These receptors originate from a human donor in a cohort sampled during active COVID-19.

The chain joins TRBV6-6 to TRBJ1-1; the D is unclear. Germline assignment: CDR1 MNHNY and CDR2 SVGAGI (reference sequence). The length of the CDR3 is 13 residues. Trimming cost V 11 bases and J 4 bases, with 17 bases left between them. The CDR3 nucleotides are TGTGCCTCTTCGCGGGTGGATGGCACTGAAGCTTTCTTT. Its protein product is CASSRVDGTEAFF.

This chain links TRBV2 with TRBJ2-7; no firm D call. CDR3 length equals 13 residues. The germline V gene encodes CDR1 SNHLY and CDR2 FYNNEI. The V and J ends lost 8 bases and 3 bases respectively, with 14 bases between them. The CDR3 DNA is TGTGCCAGCCAGCGTTCAGTTTACTACGAGCAGTACTTC. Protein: CASQRSVYYEQYF.

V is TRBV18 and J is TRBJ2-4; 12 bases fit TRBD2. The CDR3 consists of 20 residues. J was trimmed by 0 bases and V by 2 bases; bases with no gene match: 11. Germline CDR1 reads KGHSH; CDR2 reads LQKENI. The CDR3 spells CASSPLTGLAGPLAKNIQYF. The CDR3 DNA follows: TGTGCCAGCTCACCATTAACAGGACTAGCGGGGCCGTTAGCCAAAAACATTCAGTACTTC.

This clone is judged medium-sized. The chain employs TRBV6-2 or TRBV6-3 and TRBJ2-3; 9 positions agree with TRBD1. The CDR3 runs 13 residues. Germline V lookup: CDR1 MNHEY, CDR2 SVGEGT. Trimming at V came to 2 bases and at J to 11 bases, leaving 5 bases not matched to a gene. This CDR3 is CASSYADRGEQYF. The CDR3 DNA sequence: TGTGCCAGCAGTTACGCGGACAGGGGAGAGCAGTATTTT.

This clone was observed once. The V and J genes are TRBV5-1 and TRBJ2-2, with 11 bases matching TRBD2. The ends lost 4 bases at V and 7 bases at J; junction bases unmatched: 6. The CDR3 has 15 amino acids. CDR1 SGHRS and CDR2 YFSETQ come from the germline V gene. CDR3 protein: CASSQTSGSGGELFF. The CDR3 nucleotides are TGCGCCAGCAGCCAAACTAGCGGGAGTGGCGGGGAGCTGTTTTTT.

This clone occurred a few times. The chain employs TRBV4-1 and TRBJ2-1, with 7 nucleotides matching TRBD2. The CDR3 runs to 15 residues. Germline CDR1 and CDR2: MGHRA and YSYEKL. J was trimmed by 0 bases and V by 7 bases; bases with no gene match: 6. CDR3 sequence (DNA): TGCGCCAGCAACTCATTAGCGGGCTCCTACAATGAGCAGTTCTTC. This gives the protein CASNSLAGSYNEQFF.

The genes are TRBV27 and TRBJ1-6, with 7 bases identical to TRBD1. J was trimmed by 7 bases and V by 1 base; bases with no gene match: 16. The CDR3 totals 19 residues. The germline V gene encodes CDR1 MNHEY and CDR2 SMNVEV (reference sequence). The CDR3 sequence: CASSLLSGLLTGNNSPLHF. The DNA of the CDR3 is TGTGCCAGCAGTTTATTGTCGGGTCTCTTGACAGGGAACAATTCACCCCTCCACTTT.

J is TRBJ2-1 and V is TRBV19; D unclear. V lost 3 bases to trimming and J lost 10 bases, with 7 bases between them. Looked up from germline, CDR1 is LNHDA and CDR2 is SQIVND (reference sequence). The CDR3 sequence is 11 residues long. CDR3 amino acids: CASSMRWEQFF. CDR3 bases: TGTGCCAGTAGTATGAGATGGGAGCAGTTCTTC.

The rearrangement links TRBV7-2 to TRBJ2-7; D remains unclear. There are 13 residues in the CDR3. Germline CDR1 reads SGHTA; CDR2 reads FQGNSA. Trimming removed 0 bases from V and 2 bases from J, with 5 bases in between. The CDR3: CASSLARTYEQYF. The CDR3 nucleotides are TGTGCCAGCAGCTTAGCGCGGACCTACGAGCAGTACTTC.

CDR3 DNA: TGTGCCGTCCAACAGGGGGATGTTCGTCCCCAGCATTTT. This translates into CAVQQGDVRPQHF. V is TRBV6-6 and J is TRBJ1-5; the match to TRBD1 covers 8 bases. The CDR3 is 13 residues long. Trimming at V came to 11 bases and at J to 10 bases, leaving 13 bases not matched to a gene. Germline V gene data show CDR1 as MNHNY and CDR2 as SVGAGI (reference sequence).

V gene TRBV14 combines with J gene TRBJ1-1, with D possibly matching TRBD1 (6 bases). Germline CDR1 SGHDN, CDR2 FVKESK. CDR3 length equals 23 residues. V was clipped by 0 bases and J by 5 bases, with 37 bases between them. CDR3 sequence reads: CASSQERQEASSKTGRKRTEAFF. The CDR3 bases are TGTGCCAGCAGCCAAGAGCGGCAAGAAGCAAGCTCCAAGACAGGTAGGAAGAGAACTGAAGCTTTCTTT.

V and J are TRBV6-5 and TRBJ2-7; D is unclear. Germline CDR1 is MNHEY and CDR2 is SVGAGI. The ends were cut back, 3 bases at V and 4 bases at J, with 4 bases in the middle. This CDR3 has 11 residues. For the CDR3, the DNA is TGTGCCAGCAGTTATCGGTACGAGCAGTACTTC. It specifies CASSYRYEQYF.

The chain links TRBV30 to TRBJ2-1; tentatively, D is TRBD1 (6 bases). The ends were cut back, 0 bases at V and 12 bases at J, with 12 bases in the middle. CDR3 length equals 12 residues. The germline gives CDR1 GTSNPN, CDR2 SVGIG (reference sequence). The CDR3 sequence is CAWSVPRGRQFF. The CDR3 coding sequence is TGTGCCTGGAGTGTACCCAGGGGAAGGCAGTTCTTC.

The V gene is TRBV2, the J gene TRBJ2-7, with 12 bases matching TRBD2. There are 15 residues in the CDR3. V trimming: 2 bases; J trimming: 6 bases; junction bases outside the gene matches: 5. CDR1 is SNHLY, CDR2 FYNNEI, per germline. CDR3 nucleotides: TGTGCCAGCAGTGAAAGGCTAGCGGGAGGGTCCGAGCAGTACTTC. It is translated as CASSERLAGGSEQYF.

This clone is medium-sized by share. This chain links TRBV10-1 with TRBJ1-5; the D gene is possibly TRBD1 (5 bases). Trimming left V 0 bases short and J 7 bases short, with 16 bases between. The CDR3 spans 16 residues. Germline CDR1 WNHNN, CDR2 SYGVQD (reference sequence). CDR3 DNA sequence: TGCGCCAGCAGTGAGTCTTCAGGGAAATTAGTCCAGCCCCAGCATTTT. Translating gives CASSESSGKLVQPQHF.

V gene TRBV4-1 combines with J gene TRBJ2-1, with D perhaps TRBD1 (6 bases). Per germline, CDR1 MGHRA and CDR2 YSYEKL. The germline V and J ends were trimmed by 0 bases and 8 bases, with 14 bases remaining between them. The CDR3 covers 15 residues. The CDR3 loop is CASSQDGQGTDEQFF. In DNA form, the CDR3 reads TGCGCCAGCAGCCAAGATGGGCAGGGGACGGATGAGCAGTTCTTC.

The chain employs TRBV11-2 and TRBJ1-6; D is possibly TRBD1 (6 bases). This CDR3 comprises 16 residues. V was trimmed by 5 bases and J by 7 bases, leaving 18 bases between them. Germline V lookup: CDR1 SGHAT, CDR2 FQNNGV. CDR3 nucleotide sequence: TGTGCCAGCAGCCCCAGGGCCGGACAGCACAATTCACCCCTCCACTTT. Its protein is CASSPRAGQHNSPLHF.